This T cell receptor (beta chain) emerged from a study of cytotoxic CD8 clonotypes in ibrutinib-treated CLL (dated by TCRdb to about 2021). Study-level background: In this cohort, about 15 patients were treatment-naive and approximately 10 were relapsed/refractory, while some 17 had unmutated IGHV. Of the approximately 86 participants in the trial, about 25 had longitudinal samples available. Every remission and progressive disease sample was obtained while ibrutinib was still being received by the patients. Response samples were obtained after a median of 12 months of treatment, with a range of about 6 to 36 months. On average, each sample yielded 255,043 productive templates and 94,082 productive rearrangements. Responses were partial in some 24 patients and complete in 2; after median 68 months follow-up, about 14 stayed in remission and approximately 12 progressed. Cryopreserved peripheral blood mononuclear cells were collected before treatment, at response, and at either disease progression or sustained remission. Findings and caveats that apply to the study as a whole: Public clonotypes were rare and either contracted or stayed stable during treatment, and the rise in clonality at ibrutinib response reflected the expansion of private clonotypes. Clonality increased at ibrutinib response, stayed stable in sustained remission, and fell back toward baseline at progression. Sampling times were not matched between sustained-remission and progressing patients, and lymph node repertoires were not studied. At baseline, clonality was higher than in age-matched healthy donors and showed a strong correlation with circulating CD8+ T-cell counts.

A MiSeq instrument was used for deep resolution sequencing, which targeted depths ranging from 1 in 1 million up to 1 in 200,000 T cells, with coverage averaging 10x for each clonotype. The immunoSEQ hsTCRB Kit was used to generate TCR beta libraries. The original methods were these. Data were analyzed with ImmunoSEQ Data Assistant and ImmunoSEQ Analyzer, with V, D and J genes assigned per IMGT definitions. Clonality, which ranges from 0 to 1, was calculated as one minus the normalized Shannon entropy of productive rearrangement frequencies. Public clonotype analysis was restricted to overrepresented clonotypes comprising at least 0.05% of each patient's repertoire. Repertoires from around 13 age-matched healthy donors in immuneACCESS were used as clonality controls. Here the immuneACCESS table is served through TCRdb, limited to in-frame sequences with V and J called. Missing clones are a known gap in these copies; in checked studies unresolved V genes cover under half, and the rest lacks a known reason. V and J calls plus clone size are reproduced from that table; the DNA served to infer D and trimming. Recorded for this sample are tens of thousands of clones; 55% to 65% of them occurred a single time. Approximately 20% of the sample rests with the top ten.

The CDR3 runs 15 amino acids, cysteine and phenylalanine included. Solely the CDR3 DNA is kept, with 45 bases framed from the first base. Cut back by 8 bases and 12 bases, the V and J ends lie 23 bases apart. The germline V gene encodes CDR1 MNHNS and CDR2 SASEGT. The time point label here, explained by the study, means: approximately 25 months on ibrutinib. For TCR beta library preparation, roughly 2 micrograms of genomic DNA were extracted from the cryopreserved PBMCs. Longitudinal blood samples from CLL patients on ibrutinib monotherapy were analyzed using high-throughput TCR beta sequencing. Patients were enrolled in a phase 2 open-label single-center ibrutinib monotherapy trial. Worth noting for this clone: Its antigen remains unidentified. It has no much larger one-base neighbor in the sample; base qualities were not kept.

This sequence originates from a human donor with chronic lymphocytic leukemia. This chain is built from TRBV6-1 and TRBJ1-6, with a weak D call of TRBD1 (6 bases match). The sequences come from PBMCs, collected after 24 months of ibrutinib treatment. The CDR3 region reads CASGSGSGAEGPLHF. The bases are TGTGCCAGCGGGAGTGGGTCAGGGGCCGAGGGACCCCTCCACTTT.